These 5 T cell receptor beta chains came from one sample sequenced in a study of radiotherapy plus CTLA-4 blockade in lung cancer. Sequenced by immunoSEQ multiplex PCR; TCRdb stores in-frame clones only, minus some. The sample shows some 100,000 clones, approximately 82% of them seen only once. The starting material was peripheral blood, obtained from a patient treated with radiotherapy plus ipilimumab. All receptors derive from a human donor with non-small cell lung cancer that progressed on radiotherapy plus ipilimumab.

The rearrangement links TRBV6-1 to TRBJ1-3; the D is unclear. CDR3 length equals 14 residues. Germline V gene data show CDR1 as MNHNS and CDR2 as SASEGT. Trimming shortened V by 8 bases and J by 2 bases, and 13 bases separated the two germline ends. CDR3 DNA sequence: TGTGCCAGCTTGGGAGCTCCGCCTGGAAACACCATATATTTT. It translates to CASLGAPPGNTIYF.

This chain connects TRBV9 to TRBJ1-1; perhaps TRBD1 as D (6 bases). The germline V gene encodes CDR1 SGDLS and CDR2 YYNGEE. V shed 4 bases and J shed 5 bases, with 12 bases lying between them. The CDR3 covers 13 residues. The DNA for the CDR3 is TGTGCCAGCAGCCTAGGGGGGAGTACTGAAGCTTTCTTT. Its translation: CASSLGGSTEAFF.

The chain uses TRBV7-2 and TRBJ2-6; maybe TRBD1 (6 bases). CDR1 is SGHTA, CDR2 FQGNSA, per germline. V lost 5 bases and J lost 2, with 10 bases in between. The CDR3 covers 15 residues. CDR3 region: CASSVQGAGANVLTF. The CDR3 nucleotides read TGTGCCAGCAGCGTACAGGGTGCTGGGGCCAACGTCCTGACTTTC.

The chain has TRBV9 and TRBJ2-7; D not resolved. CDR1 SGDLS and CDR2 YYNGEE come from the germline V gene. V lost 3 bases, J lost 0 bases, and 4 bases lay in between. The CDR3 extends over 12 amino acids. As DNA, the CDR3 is TGTGCCAGCAGCGCAGTCTCCTACGAGCAGTACTTC. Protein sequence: CASSAVSYEQYF.

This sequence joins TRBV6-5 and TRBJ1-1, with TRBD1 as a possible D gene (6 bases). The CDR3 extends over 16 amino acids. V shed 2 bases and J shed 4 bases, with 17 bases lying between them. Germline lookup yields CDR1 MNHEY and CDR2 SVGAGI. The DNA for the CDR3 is TGTGCCAGCAGTTACGACTCTGGGACAAGAAGCACTGAAGCTTTCTTT. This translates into CASSYDSGTRSTEAFF.